Listed below are T cell receptor beta chains from one sample, sequenced in a study of neoadjuvant anti-PD-1 for oral cavity cancer. The data were produced by immunoSEQ multiplex PCR, yet TCRdb's version contains in-frame clones alone and is incomplete. The sample has about 16,000 clones, under 75% seen once; the top ten hold around 2.8%. The material was PBMCs, obtained before nivolumab (anti-PD-1) treatment. The source is a person between 40 and 79 years old with oral cavity squamous cell carcinoma. CDR3s leave out the opening cysteine and the closing phenylalanine or tryptophan. The size of a clone is reported for some rows only, either as once, few or many, or as a class for expanded clones.

length: 12; V: TRBV6-1; size: NA; J: TRBJ2-7; CDR3: ASINRVNSYEQY
length: 10; V: TRBV5-1; size: NA; J: TRBJ2-7; CDR3: ASSLGTYEQY
length: 13; V: TRBV5-6; size: NA; J: TRBJ1-1; CDR3: ASSFGMGGNTEAF
length: 12; V: TRBV6-5; size: medium-sized; J: TRBJ1-3; CDR3: ASSSMDAGNTIY
length: 13; V: TRBV25-1; size: once; J: TRBJ1-5; CDR3: ASSELEGRNQPQH
length: 13; V: TRBV7-8; size: once; J: TRBJ1-2; CDR3: ASSLGPMGGADYT
length: 13; V: TRBV19; size: NA; J: TRBJ1-5; CDR3: ASSLQGSSNQPQH
length: 12; V: TRBV5-6; size: NA; J: TRBJ1-1; CDR3: ASSLDHGGRAAF
length: 11; V: TRBV7-9; size: NA; J: TRBJ1-1; CDR3: ASDAGMNTEAF
length: 10; V: TRBV13; size: NA; J: TRBJ1-1; CDR3: ASSLGSGELF
length: 13; V: TRBV5-5; size: NA; J: TRBJ2-1; CDR3: ASSSTGPSYNEQF
length: 13; V: TRBV10-3; size: NA; J: TRBJ1-4; CDR3: AISESNGGSEKLF
length: 15; V: TRBV10-1; size: NA; J: TRBJ2-7; CDR3: ASSESVPNRGRYEQY
length: 11; V: TRBV4-1; size: few; J: TRBJ1-1; CDR3: ASSRGWDTEAF
length: 12; V: TRBV4-2; size: NA; J: TRBJ1-1; CDR3: ASSPRGGDTEAF
length: 11; V: TRBV30; size: NA; J: TRBJ2-7; CDR3: AWSVHAGVEQY
length: 12; V: TRBV6-5; size: NA; J: TRBJ2-7; CDR3: ASSNPQGIGEQY
length: 13; V: TRBV30; size: NA; J: TRBJ1-5; CDR3: AWSARTRSNQPQH
length: 9; V: TRBV29-1; size: NA; J: TRBJ2-7; CDR3: SVRDSYEQY
length: 11; V: TRBV2; size: NA; J: TRBJ2-5; CDR3: ASSPPGGSAQY
length: 12; V: TRBV30; size: NA; J: TRBJ2-3; CDR3: AWSGLVSTDTQY
length: 13; V: TRBV13; size: NA; J: TRBJ2-1; CDR3: ASSLLSLSDNEQF
length: 14; V: TRBV7-8; size: NA; J: TRBJ2-5; CDR3: ASSLVNTVGQETQY
length: 13; V: TRBV5-4; size: NA; J: TRBJ2-1; CDR3: ASGPVGSGYNEQF
length: 12; V: TRBV19; size: NA; J: TRBJ2-1; CDR3: ASYGGRTYNEQF
length: 14; V: TRBV5-1; size: NA; J: TRBJ2-3; CDR3: ASSLTGGVDTDTQY
length: 14; V: TRBV5-1; size: NA; J: TRBJ2-7; CDR3: ASSSGDSMSSYEQY
length: 14; V: TRBV5-4; size: few; J: TRBJ2-6; CDR3: ASSASGRSGANVLT
length: 13; V: TRBV27; size: NA; J: TRBJ2-7; CDR3: ASSLYPGGPEEQY
length: 11; V: TRBV19; size: few; J: TRBJ2-5; CDR3: ASSKEGAETQY
length: 13; V: TRBV4-1; size: NA; J: TRBJ1-1; CDR3: ASSRVQGAGTEAF
length: 15; V: TRBV10-2; size: NA; J: TRBJ2-1; CDR3: ASSEPDPGLGYNEQF
length: 12; V: TRBV5-1; size: NA; J: TRBJ2-1; CDR3: ASSSGVDVNEQF
length: 10; V: TRBV5-1; size: NA; J: TRBJ2-7; CDR3: ASSPPSYEQY
length: 14; V: TRBV9; size: few; J: TRBJ2-3; CDR3: ASSVQGQPSTDTQY
length: 17; V: TRBV6-4; size: NA; J: TRBJ2-3; CDR3: ASRKTSGRAKGFTDTQY
length: 12; V: TRBV27; size: NA; J: TRBJ2-2; CDR3: ASSLSVYTGELF
length: 12; V: TRBV19; size: NA; J: TRBJ1-5; CDR3: ASSVEGSNQPQH
length: 12; V: TRBV19; size: NA; J: TRBJ2-3; CDR3: ASATGSGTDTQY
length: 13; V: TRBV5-6; size: NA; J: TRBJ2-5; CDR3: ASSLAGGPGETQY
length: 13; V: TRBV6-4; size: few; J: TRBJ2-7; CDR3: ASSEDGTGSYEQY